This passage covers 10 T cell receptor beta chains from one sample sequenced in a study of CD8+ T cells in alopecia areata. Extraction of RNA preceded its reverse transcription into cDNA, which served as the sequencing template. Clones were read by immunoSEQ multiplex PCR, and TCRdb kept only the in-frame ones, dropping some. In the table there are around 86,000 clones, about two thirds of which are singletons. Treatment described: oral pan-JAK inhibitor, 5-10 mg twice daily. Source: CD8+ T cells sorted from blood, taken around week 42, from a patient treated with tofacitinib. The receptors come from a human donor with alopecia areata.

V is TRBV6-4 and J is TRBJ2-3, with a weak D call TRBD2 (6 bases). Germline CDR1 is MRHNA and CDR2 is SNTAGT. Trimming took off 6 bases at V and 0 bases at J, with 16 bases between the two ends. The CDR3 is made up of 16 amino acids. The CDR3 bases are TGTGCCAGCAGCCCCCGGGGGAGCATTAGCACAGATACGCAGTATTTT. The encoded protein is CASSPRGSISTDTQYF.

The CDR3 reads CASSLSPSSLYEQYF. The CDR3 region has the DNA TGTGCCAGCAGTTTATCGCCTAGTTCTCTATACGAGCAGTACTTC. This chain uses TRBV27 with TRBJ2-7; no definite D call. Trimming stripped 0 bases from V and 4 bases from J, with 13 bases between. Germline V gives CDR1 MNHEY, CDR2 SMNVEV (reference sequence). The CDR3 sequence is 15 residues long.

The V and J genes are TRBV27 and TRBJ1-2; D may be TRBD1 (5 bases). CDR1 and CDR2 from the germline V gene are MNHEY and SMNVEV (reference sequence). CDR3 length equals 15 residues. The V end lost 0 bases, the J end lost 1 base, and 9 bases lay between the germline ends. This CDR3 is CASSLSPGVNYGYTF. The CDR3 DNA is TGTGCCAGCAGTTTATCTCCGGGGGTTAACTATGGCTACACCTTC.

The chain is built from TRBV5-6 and TRBJ2-2, with 7 bases aligning to TRBD1. There are 14 residues in the CDR3. Germline-derived CDR1 and CDR2 are SGHDT and YYEEEE. V was clipped by 9 bases and J by 2 bases; unmatched bases: 7. This CDR3 is CATADRLNTGELFF. DNA for the CDR3: TGTGCCACTGCGGACAGGCTAAACACCGGGGAGCTGTTTTTT.

CDR3 nucleotides: TGCAGTGCTCATACAGGGGCCGCGGACACCTTC. This sequence encodes CSAHTGAADTF. V is TRBV20-1 and J is TRBJ1-2, with 7 bases aligning to TRBD1. V lost 5 bases, J lost 12 bases, and 9 bases stayed unmatched. CDR1 is DFQATT, CDR2 SNEGSKA, per germline (reference sequence). The CDR3 length is 11 residues.

V gene TRBV5-4 combines with J gene TRBJ2-7; D unresolved. This CDR3 has 13 amino acids. V lost 0 bases and J lost 0, with 4 bases in between. Germline V CDR1 and CDR2: SGHNT, YYREEE (reference sequence). CDR3 nucleotide sequence: TGTGCCAGCAGCTTGGCCCTCTCCTACGAGCAGTACTTC. Its translation: CASSLALSYEQYF.

This clone was seen just once. V gene TRBV28 combines with J gene TRBJ1-6; D possibly corresponds to TRBD1 (5 bases). CDR1 is MDHEN, CDR2 SYDVKM, per germline. The V gene lost 5 bases and the J gene lost 9 bases, with 14 bases spanning the gap. This CDR3 is built from 14 residues. CDR3 residues: CASSGAGLGSPLHF. DNA of the CDR3: TGTGCCAGCAGTGGGGCGGGGTTGGGTTCACCCCTCCACTTT. Looking up the rest from reference TRBV28 and TRBJ1-6 gives the full variable domain: DVKVTQSSRYLVKRTGEKVFLECVQDMDHENMFWYRQDPGLGLRLIYFSYDVKMKEKGDIPEGYSVSREKKERFSLILESASTNQTSMYLCASSGAGLGSPLHFGNGTRLTVT.

The J gene is TRBJ2-1, the V gene TRBV30, with D possibly matching TRBD1 (5 bases). Germline lookup yields CDR1 GTSNPN and CDR2 SVGIG (reference sequence). V lost 2 bases and J lost 4, with 9 bases in between. CDR3 length: 13 residues. DNA for the CDR3: TGTGCCTGGAGTCAGGGTCAGTACAATGAGCAGTTCTTC. Translated: CAWSQGQYNEQFF.

Worth noting for this clone: Since a far larger clone is one base different, this is likely a read error. The identical CDR3 is also encoded by other nucleotide sequences in the sample. J is TRBJ2-7 and V is TRBV7-2; D tentatively reads TRBD1 or TRBD2 (5 bases each). The V end lost 5 bases, the J end lost 3 bases, and 20 bases lay between the germline ends. The CDR3 extends over 16 amino acids. CDR1 and CDR2 from the germline V gene are SGHTA and FQGNSA. The CDR3 here is CASSQEHGTENYEQYF. For the CDR3, the DNA is TGTGCCAGCAGCCAAGAACATGGGACGGAAAACTACGAGCAGTACTTC.

The chain recombines TRBV29-1 with TRBJ2-1; 10 bases line up with TRBD2. With V trimmed by 6 bases and J by 7 bases, 9 bases remained unmatched. This CDR3 contains 14 residues. Germline CDR1 reads SQVTM; CDR2 reads ANQGSEA. The CDR3 DNA is TGCAGCGTGATAAAGCGGGGGGGCAGTAATGAGCAGTTCTTC. As protein: CSVIKRGGSNEQFF.